This T cell receptor (beta chain) was profiled in a study of T cell responses to AZD1222 COVID-19 vaccine. Whole-study results and caveats: Donors skewed white British and female; clonal diversity was possibly underestimated. Unmutated variant regions reportedly attract nearly half of all spike-specific TCRs.

As regards this clone: Antigen specificity is unknown.

Second doses that came at about 4 or about 12 weeks were put together. With 2 bases removed from V and 7 bases from J, the gap between germline ends came to 9 bases. This CDR3 is 13 amino acids long. In germline, CDR1 is MNHNY, CDR2 SVGAGI (reference sequence). Assay: immunoSEQ multiplex PCR; the TCRdb copy retains only in-frame clones and omits some. The sample consists of approximately 130,000 clones, about 88% of them appearing once. This chain connects TRBV6-6 to TRBJ1-5; TRBD1 might be the D (5 bases). This receptor was taken from an adult who received the AZD1222 COVID-19 vaccine. The source material was peripheral blood, sampled 28 days after the second AZD1222 dose. The CDR3 loop reads CASSYGGGQPQHF. In nucleotides, the CDR3 is TGTGCCAGCAGTTACGGGGGGGGACAGCCCCAGCATTTT.